This is a list of T cell receptor beta chains from one sample in a study of Graves' ophthalmopathy and Graves' hyperthyroidism. TCRdb reprocessed the multiplex PCR reads via MiXCR and lists one record per CDR3 protein. In the table there are a few hundred thousand distinct CDR3 sequences, 17% of which are singletons. The sample comprised peripheral blood. These TCRs come from an adult woman with stable Graves' hyperthyroidism. The CDR3 runs from the conserved cysteine through the conserved F or W. The D gene is left open where the match is weak. Size values are once, few and many counts, or a class for expanded clones, and some rows have none.

D gene	V gene	J gene	clone size	CDR3 protein
TRBD1	TRBV11-2	TRBJ2-5	many	CASSRGQANQETQYF
-	TRBV6-5	TRBJ1-6	many	CASSAGPGNSPLHF
TRBD2	TRBV5-5	TRBJ2-7	few	CASSLVLAGLEREQYF
TRBD1	TRBV11-1	TRBJ1-1	-	CASSELRDRGREGTEAFF
-	TRBV18	TRBJ2-7	few	CASSPSINRDYEQYF
TRBD1	TRBV6-5	TRBJ1-2	many	CASSYQDRGPKRGGYTF
-	TRBV28	TRBJ1-5	many	CASSAAWGEGNQPQHF
-	TRBV6-5	TRBJ2-7	many	CASSFQFPYEQYF
-	TRBV7-2	TRBJ2-7	many	CASSTGVSDGFYEQYF
TRBD1	TRBV5-1	TRBJ2-7	many	CASSLTGELYEQYF
-	TRBV7-3	TRBJ2-3	many	CASSPQVADTQYF
TRBD2	TRBV5-1	TRBJ2-7	few	CASSLGTSEALEQYF
-	TRBV9	TRBJ1-2	-	CASSPSGRGSYGYTF
TRBD1	TRBV28	TRBJ2-6	many	CASSSGQGPLSGANVLTF
TRBD1	TRBV18	TRBJ2-7	many	CASRSGQGAYEQYF
TRBD2	TRBV4-3	TRBJ2-5	many	CASSQELAGGRQTQYF
-	TRBV5-5	TRBJ1-3	many	CASSLEGPDTSFTIYF
-	TRBV6-5	TRBJ2-7	many	CASSYSSGRGYEQYF
TRBD2	TRBV13	TRBJ2-7	many	CASSLAASGRTYEQYF
-	TRBV20-1	TRBJ1-2	-	CSARVQGPDYGYTF
-	TRBV28	TRBJ2-2	many	CASSFRSGELFF
-	TRBV4-2	TRBJ2-2	few	CASSQDGLREAIGELFF
-	TRBV5-1	TRBJ1-1	once	CASSLGIEALEAFF
-	TRBV19	TRBJ1-3	many	CASTRTADGNTIYF
-	TRBV5-1	TRBJ1-2	many	CASSLGGADGYGYTF
-	TRBV6-2/TRBV6-3	TRBJ2-5	few	CASSYFRVGEETQYF
-	TRBV12-3/TRBV12-4	TRBJ2-7	many	CASSLSAPGHEQYF
-	TRBV4-1	TRBJ2-5	-	CASSYPGTRTQETQYF
-	TRBV6-2/TRBV6-3	TRBJ2-7	many	CASSYRTEADEQYF
-	TRBV7-2	TRBJ2-5	many	CASSQTGGEETQYF
-	TRBV19	TRBJ1-3	many	CASSNRDLTFSGNTIYF
-	TRBV12-3/TRBV12-4	TRBJ2-4	many	CASSPGPNLPQYF
-	TRBV4-3	TRBJ1-5	-	CASSPTGGVDQPQHF
TRBD2	TRBV29-1	TRBJ2-2	many	CSVVTSGRATGELFF
-	TRBV24-1	TRBJ2-7	many	CATSEGAEQYF
-	TRBV6-5	TRBJ1-2	many	CASSYGANYGYTF
-	TRBV14	TRBJ1-5	-	CASSQGFDQPQHF
-	TRBV3-1	TRBJ2-7	few	CASSQEAHPDPTYEQYF
TRBD2	TRBV7-2	TRBJ2-7	many	CASSSVASGRDEQYF
TRBD2	TRBV28	TRBJ2-7	many	CASSQLAEAIYEQYF
-	TRBV6-1	TRBJ1-2	many	CASSQQGSYGYTF
TRBD1	TRBV20-1	TRBJ2-7	many	CSAIRQGDYEQYF
-	TRBV28	TRBJ2-7	few	CASSRDPGQTEYF
-	TRBV12-3/TRBV12-4	TRBJ1-2	-	CASSSTGPVYDYTF
TRBD2	TRBV11-1	TRBJ2-7	few	CASSFFSGSYEQYF
TRBD2	TRBV7-2	TRBJ2-5	many	CASSLHFAGGETQYF
TRBD2	TRBV27	TRBJ2-7	many	CASSFASGRRYEQYF
-	TRBV29-1	TRBJ2-5	many	CSVGTWSLQETQYF
-	TRBV19	TRBJ1-2	many	CATRPGSSNYGYTF
-	TRBV4-3	TRBJ2-5	few	CASSLDHTGETQYF
-	TRBV18	TRBJ2-7	-	CASSPGTHTLTEQYF
TRBD2	TRBV4-2	TRBJ2-2	-	CASSQGTRNTGELFF